The subject of this entry is one T cell receptor beta chain. What it recognizes is unknown. Some second doses came at about 4 weeks and others at about 12 weeks; these were pooled. Using immunoSEQ multiplex PCR, the repertoire was profiled, and TCRdb retains in-frame clones only, with some absent. The sample holds about 93,000 clones; 80% to 90% are singletons and the top ten take more than 2%. The data are from a study of T cell responses to AZD1222 COVID-19 vaccine. Findings and caveats of the study: Spike as a whole was targeted by vaccine-associated CD4 TCRs, dominant at 160-218 and 743-854.

With 5 bases clipped from V and 2 bases from J, the junction kept 7 bases outside the gene matches. Germline V CDR1 and CDR2: SNHLY, FYNNEI. There are 15 residues in the CDR3. This receptor was taken from an adult who received the AZD1222 COVID-19 vaccine. V usage is TRBV2 and J usage is TRBJ1-1, with TRBD1 identical over 8 bases. Sequenced material: peripheral blood, taken 28 days after the second AZD1222 dose. The CDR3 spells CASSLRTGGNTEAFF. CDR3 nucleotide sequence: TGTGCCAGCAGTTTACGAACAGGGGGAAACACTGAAGCTTTCTTT.